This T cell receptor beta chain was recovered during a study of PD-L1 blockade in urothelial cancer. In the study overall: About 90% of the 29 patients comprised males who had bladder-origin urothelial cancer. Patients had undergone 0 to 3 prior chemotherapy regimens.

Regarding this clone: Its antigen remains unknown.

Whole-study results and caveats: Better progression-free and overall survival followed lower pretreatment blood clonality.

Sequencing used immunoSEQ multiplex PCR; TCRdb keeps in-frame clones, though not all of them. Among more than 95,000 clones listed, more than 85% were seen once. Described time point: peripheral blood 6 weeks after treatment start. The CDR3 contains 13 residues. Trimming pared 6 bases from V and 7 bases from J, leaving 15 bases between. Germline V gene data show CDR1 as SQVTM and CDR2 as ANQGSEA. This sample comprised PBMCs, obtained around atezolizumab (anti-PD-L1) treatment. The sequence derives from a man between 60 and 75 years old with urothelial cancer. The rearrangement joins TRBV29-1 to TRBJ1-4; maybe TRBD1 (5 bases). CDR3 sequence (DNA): TGCAGCGTGGGGGGGTATCAAGGTGAAAAACTGTTTTTT. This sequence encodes CSVGGYQGEKLFF.